This T cell receptor beta chain emerged from a study of T cell responses to AZD1222 COVID-19 vaccine. Broader study findings: A mostly white British donor set with more females was recruited, and clonal diversity was possibly underestimated. Two AZD1222 doses significantly raised spike-specific TCR breadth and depth over controls.

The V segment lost 1 base and the J segment 7 bases; nucleotides outside the gene matches: 3. This CDR3 contains 14 residues. Germline CDR1 and CDR2: LGHNT and FRNRAP. About this clone: The target antigen is unknown.

TCRdb keeps only in-frame clones here, not all; method: immunoSEQ multiplex PCR. The table has under 140,000 clones, roughly 90% seen once. The rearrangement joins TRBV12-5 to TRBJ1-2; 10 positions agree with TRBD1. The receptor was isolated from an adult in good health. The starting material was peripheral blood, obtained on day 0 of AZD1222 vaccination. The CDR3 protein is CASGLETGGFGYTF. The CDR3 nucleotides read TGTGCTAGTGGTTTGGAGACAGGGGGCTTTGGCTACACCTTC.